This entry describes one T cell receptor (beta chain). In this sample, this clone turned up a few times. It lacks a known antigen. No base quality values were provided; no much bigger clone lies one nucleotide off. V ends up 6 bases short and J 6 bases short, with an unmatched junction base count of 9. CDR1 is given as SNHLY and CDR2 as FYNNEI, both from the germline V gene. Inclusive of the bounding cysteine and phenylalanine, the CDR3 is 14 residues long. Here the CDR3 DNA is all that survives: 42 bases in frame from base 1. This specimen belongs to a study of blood T cell repertoires in COVID-19 (dated by TCRdb to the early 2020s). As for the study more broadly: Samples covering the acute and convalescent phases of COVID-19 were provided by collaborators in the United States, Italy and Spain. The prospective study material was composed of cDNA or gDNA derived from T cells, B-cell-depleted T cells, or PBMCs. Subjects who had been exposed to COVID-19, were actively infected with it, or had recovered from it provided the deeply sampled blood TCRbeta repertoires that made up the dataset. A freely available public database, intended as a resource for researchers studying the immune response to SARS-CoV-2, is where the repertoires were released. Samples came from the ongoing ImmuneRACE study (first 160 participants) plus 1,254 subjects from 6 global collaborators. The sample metadata nearly always contained a de-identified subject ID, COVID-19 status, age in years and sex. Where available, HLA class I and class II types were obtained from metadata supplied by the sample provider rather than from assay-based typing. Overall study outcomes, separate from this receptor: How much clinical and demographic metadata was included differed by source and by participant, and the metadata was provided uncurated.

The immunoSEQ Assay, a bias-controlled multiplex PCR, was used to amplify TCRbeta CDR3 regions from genomic DNA. As for the authors' bioinformatics: Within the assay, amplification of reference gene primers was used to estimate how many nucleated cells each sample contained. To quantify the absolute abundance of each unique TCRbeta CDR3 rearrangement, sequence reads were collapsed and filtered. Productive Simpson clonality was computed per sample as the square root of Simpson's diversity index over productive rearrangements. As stored in TCRdb, this immuneACCESS dataset retains in-frame rearrangements with V and J assigned. A fraction of the clones does not appear; measured against another copy, unresolved V genes explain less than half of the discrepancy, and the remainder lacks a known reason. V and J calls and clone size are as listed in that table; D and trimming were resolved from the DNA. The sample has fewer than 130,000 clones on record, roughly 80% of them singletons. The top ten hold 16% of the sample.

Each collaborating institution followed its own protocols to collect whole blood in K2EDTA tubes. Collaborator samples were shipped for TCRbeta analysis as frozen whole blood, isolated PBMCs, or DNA extracted from either sample type. The V and J genes are TRBV2 and TRBJ1-2, with TRBD1 matching 8 junction bases. This sequence was found in a woman aged 55-70 years with acute or convalescent COVID-19. Source material: peripheral blood. CDR3 region: CASRDPGTGDGYTF. The base sequence is TGTGCCAGCAGAGATCCAGGGACAGGTGATGGCTACACCTTC.